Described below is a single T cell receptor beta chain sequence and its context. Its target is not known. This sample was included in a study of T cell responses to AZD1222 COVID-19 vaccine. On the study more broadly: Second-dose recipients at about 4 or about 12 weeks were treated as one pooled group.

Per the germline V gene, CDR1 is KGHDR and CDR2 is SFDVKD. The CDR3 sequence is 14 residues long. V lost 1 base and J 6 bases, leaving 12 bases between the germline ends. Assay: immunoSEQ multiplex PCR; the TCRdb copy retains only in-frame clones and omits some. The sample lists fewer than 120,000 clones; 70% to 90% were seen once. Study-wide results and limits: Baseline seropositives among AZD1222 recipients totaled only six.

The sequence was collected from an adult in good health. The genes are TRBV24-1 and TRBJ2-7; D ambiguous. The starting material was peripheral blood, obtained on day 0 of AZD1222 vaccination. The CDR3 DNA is TGTGCCACCAGTGATTTAAACCAGCCCTCCGAGCAGTACTTC. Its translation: CATSDLNQPSEQYF.